These 5 T cell receptor beta chains were sequenced from one sample in a study of blood T cell repertoires in COVID-19. TCRdb's copy holds only in-frame clones and misses some; the assay was immunoSEQ multiplex PCR. The table lists about 160,000 clones, over 70% of them singletons. What was sequenced was PBMCs or T cells enriched from blood (not recorded which). These receptor sequences come from a woman between 35 and 50 years old with acute COVID-19.

This chain connects TRBV2 to TRBJ1-4; 8 bases are a match to TRBD1. This CDR3 has 13 amino acids. The V segment lost 7 bases and the J segment 7 bases; nucleotides outside the gene matches: 5. The germline V gene encodes CDR1 SNHLY and CDR2 FYNNEI. The CDR3 DNA sequence: TGTGCCAGCACGTGGACAGGGAGTGAAAAACTGTTTTTT. It encodes CASTWTGSEKLFF.

The chain is built from TRBV4-2 and TRBJ2-7; 10 bases align to TRBD2. From germline, CDR1 is LGHNA and CDR2 YNFKEQ. J was trimmed by 0 bases and V by 0 bases; bases with no gene match: 2. This CDR3 contains 16 residues. DNA of the CDR3: TGTGCCAGCAGCCAAGAGGGGACTAGCGTCTCCTACGAGCAGTACTTC. Encoded protein: CASSQEGTSVSYEQYF.

This chain links TRBV9 with TRBJ1-1; a possible D gene is TRBD1 (6 bases). This CDR3 spans 14 amino acids. Germline CDR1 SGDLS, CDR2 YYNGEE. Trimming stripped 2 bases from V and 5 bases from J, with 13 bases between. The CDR3 DNA is TGTGCCAGCAGCGTTCAGGGGCGGGGGACTGAAGCTTTCTTT. Translation: CASSVQGRGTEAFF.

This chain connects TRBV19 to TRBJ1-2, with D possibly TRBD1 on 6 matching bases. Germline values: CDR1 LNHDA, CDR2 SQIVND (reference sequence). The V and J ends lost 6 bases and 0 bases respectively, with 11 bases between them. This CDR3 has 14 residues. CDR3 bases: TGTGCCAGTAGCCCCTCAGGGGCTAACTATGGCTACACCTTC. It yields the protein CASSPSGANYGYTF.

The chain couples TRBV5-1 to TRBJ2-1; 12 positions match TRBD2. The CDR3 has 16 residues. V lost 3 bases to trimming and J lost 7 bases; unmatched junction nucleotides: 8. CDR1 and CDR2 (germline): SGHRS, YFSETQ. Here the CDR3 reads CASSSLTSGRGNEQFF. The CDR3 DNA follows: TGCGCCAGCAGCTCGTTGACTAGCGGGAGAGGTAATGAGCAGTTCTTC.